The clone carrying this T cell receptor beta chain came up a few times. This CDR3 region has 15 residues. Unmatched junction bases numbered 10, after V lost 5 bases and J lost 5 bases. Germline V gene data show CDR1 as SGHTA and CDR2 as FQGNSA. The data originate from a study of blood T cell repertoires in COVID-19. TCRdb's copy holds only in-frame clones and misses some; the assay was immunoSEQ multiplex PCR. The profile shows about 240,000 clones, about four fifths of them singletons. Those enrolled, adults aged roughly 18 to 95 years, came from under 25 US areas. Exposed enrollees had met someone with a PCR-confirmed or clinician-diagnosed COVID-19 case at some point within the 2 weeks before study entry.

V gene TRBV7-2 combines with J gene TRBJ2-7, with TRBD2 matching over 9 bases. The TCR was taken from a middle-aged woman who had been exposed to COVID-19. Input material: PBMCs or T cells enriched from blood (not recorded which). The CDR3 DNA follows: TGTGCCAGCAGCAAGGGGCCTAGCGGGGCGAACGAGCAGTACTTC. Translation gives CASSKGPSGANEQYF.